The 18 T cell receptor beta chains in this list originate from one sample, sequenced in a study of cytomegalovirus exposure and HLA in healthy donors. This PCR relied on a set of 60 Vbeta primers and 13 Jbeta primers. Some clones are missing from TCRdb's copy, which holds only in-frame ones; the method was immunoSEQ multiplex PCR. The profile shows about 59,000 clones, about 83% of them singletons. The source material was PBMCs. These receptors all come from a human donor in good health.

The chain combines TRBV9 with TRBJ2-7, with D possibly being TRBD1 (5 bases). The CDR3 has 13 residues. Trimming left V 0 bases short and J 4 bases short, with 8 bases between. Looked up from germline, CDR1 is SGDLS and CDR2 is YYNGEE. The CDR3 loop is CASSVAAGYEQYF. Written as DNA, the CDR3 is TGTGCCAGCAGCGTAGCAGCAGGGTACGAGCAGTACTTC.

The J gene is TRBJ2-7, the V gene TRBV11-2, with TRBD1 matching 9 bases. The germline CDR1 and CDR2 sequences are SGHAT and FQNNGV. The CDR3 runs to 16 residues. V lost 1 base to trimming and J lost 6 bases; unmatched junction nucleotides: 10. CDR3 in amino acids: CASSLVPQGASGEQYF. CDR3 in DNA: TGTGCCAGCAGCTTAGTGCCACAGGGGGCGTCGGGCGAGCAGTACTTC.

This clone was seen only a few times. The V call is TRBV18, the J call TRBJ2-7, with TRBD1 matching 8 bases. After removal of 3 bases from V and 0 bases from J, the junction contained 4 bases not matched to a gene. This CDR3 region has 15 residues. Germline values: CDR1 KGHSH, CDR2 LQKENI. The CDR3 sequence: CASSPAGTGSYEQYF. DNA of the CDR3: TGTGCCAGCTCACCCGCCGGGACAGGCTCCTACGAGCAGTACTTC. The entire variable domain, with the rest obtained from reference TRBV18 and TRBJ2-7, is as follows: NAGVMQNPRHLVRRRGQEARLRCSPMKGHSHVYWYRQLPEEGLKFMVYLQKENIIDESGMPKERFSAEFPKEGPSILRIQQVVRGDSAAYFCASSPAGTGSYEQYFGPGTRLTVT.

The chain joins TRBV7-2 to TRBJ2-7, with D maybe TRBD2 (5 bases). Germline V gives CDR1 SGHTA, CDR2 FQGNSA. V shed 1 base and J shed 3 bases, with 10 bases lying between them. This CDR3 has 14 residues. The CDR3 sequence is CASSLVAGGYEQYF. CDR3 DNA: TGTGCCAGCAGCTTAGTTGCGGGCGGCTACGAGCAGTACTTC. Full variable domain (remainder filled in from reference TRBV7-2 and TRBJ2-7): GAGVSQSPSNKVTEKGKDVELRCDPISGHTALYWYRQSLGQGLEFLIYFQGNSAPDKSGLPSDRFSAERTGGSVSTLTIQRTQQEDSAVYLCASSLVAGGYEQYFGPGTRLTVT.

The chain employs TRBV4-2 and TRBJ1-4; D is perhaps TRBD1 (6 bases). Trimming shortened V by 6 bases and J by 7 bases, and 15 bases separated the two germline ends. Per germline, CDR1 LGHNA and CDR2 YNFKEQ. This CDR3 contains 14 residues. The CDR3 DNA reads as TGTGCCAGCAGGGCGACGGGGGGCGGTGAAAAACTGTTTTTT. It specifies CASRATGGGEKLFF.

The chain is built from TRBV5-8 and TRBJ2-1, with 7 bases fitting TRBD2. The CDR3 has 16 residues. Germline V gene lookup returns CDR1 SGHTS and CDR2 YDEGEE. V was pared by 2 bases and J by 2 bases, with 7 bases of the junction left unmatched. CDR3 sequence: CASSFLGGSTYNEQFF. CDR3 nucleotides: TGTGCCAGCAGCTTTTTGGGCGGGAGTACCTACAATGAGCAGTTCTTC.

The chain joins TRBV10-1 to TRBJ2-1, with TRBD1 matching 8 bases. The CDR3 consists of 19 residues. CDR1 is WNHNN, CDR2 SYGVQD, per germline (reference sequence). The trim removed 2 bases at V and 1 base at J, leaving 13 bases unmatched. The CDR3 coding sequence is TGCGCCAGCAGTGAGGGGTTTGGGGCAGGGGGCTCGTCCTACAATGAGCAGTTCTTC. It yields the protein CASSEGFGAGGSSYNEQFF.

Only one count was recorded for this clone. Mismatch with germline at one junction end may stem from a read error. The chain recombines TRBV28 with TRBJ1-3; D unclear. CDR1 and CDR2 (germline): MDHEN, SYDVKM. The CDR3 runs to 13 residues. The CDR3 DNA reads TGTGCCAGCAGTTTACCCCTAAGAAAGACCATATATTTT. This gives the protein CASSLPLRKTIYF.

The chain joins TRBV27 to TRBJ2-7, with D possibly TRBD2 on 6 matching bases. The CDR3 has 16 residues. The germline V gene has CDR1 MNHEY and CDR2 SMNVEV (reference sequence). Trimming removed 6 bases from V and 0 bases from J, with 18 bases in between. The CDR3 region is CASSPLMRRGSYEQYF. The CDR3 nucleotides read TGTGCCAGCAGCCCTCTGATGAGGAGGGGCTCCTACGAGCAGTACTTC.

This clone has a handful of counts. The chain is built from TRBV6-4 and TRBJ2-5; 9 bases fit TRBD2. The trim removed 4 bases at V and 2 bases at J, leaving 5 bases unmatched. The germline V gene has CDR1 MRHNA and CDR2 SNTAGT. The CDR3 is 15 residues long. CDR3 sequence: CASSASAGGQETQYF. The CDR3 coding sequence is TGTGCCAGCAGTGCCTCGGCGGGGGGGCAAGAGACCCAGTACTTC.

The chain uses TRBV2 and TRBJ2-1; the D gene is possibly TRBD2 (6 bases). Germline CDR1 is SNHLY and CDR2 is FYNNEI. The CDR3 is 18 amino acids. Trimming removed 2 bases at V and 0 bases at J, with 17 bases between. The CDR3 spells CASSEKGASAGSYNEQFF. The CDR3 DNA reads TGTGCCAGCAGTGAAAAGGGAGCTAGCGCAGGCTCCTACAATGAGCAGTTCTTC.

The chain employs TRBV4-3 and TRBJ2-2; 12 nucleotides align to TRBD2. Germline trimming cut 0 bases from V and 6 bases from J; bases unmatched to any gene: 2. Germline assignment: CDR1 LGHNA and CDR2 YSLEER. The CDR3 length is 16 residues. The chain's CDR3 is CASSQEPSGGAGELFF. CDR3 in DNA: TGCGCCAGCAGCCAAGAACCTAGCGGGGGGGCCGGGGAGCTGTTTTTT.

The gene calls are TRBV19 and TRBJ1-3, with 8 bases fitting TRBD1. Looked up from germline, CDR1 is LNHDA and CDR2 is SQIVND (reference sequence). Losses at the gene ends were 10 bases for V and 3 bases for J; bases not matched to a gene: 11. CDR3 length equals 15 residues. This CDR3 reads CATFPGGAFGNTIYF. In DNA form, the CDR3 reads TGTGCCACCTTTCCAGGGGGCGCTTTTGGAAACACCATATATTTT.

This sequence joins TRBV5-1 and TRBJ2-7, with 9 bases lining up with TRBD1. Germline CDR1 and CDR2: SGHRS and YFSETQ. The trim removed 4 bases at V and 1 base at J, leaving 3 bases unmatched. The CDR3 loop spans 14 amino acids. This chain's CDR3 is CASSTTGGSYEQYF. The CDR3, as DNA: TGCGCCAGCAGCACGACAGGGGGTTCCTACGAGCAGTACTTC. Full variable domain (remainder filled in from reference TRBV5-1 and TRBJ2-7): KAGVTQTPRYLIKTRGQQVTLSCSPISGHRSVSWYQQTPGQGLQFLFEYFSETQRNKGNFPGRFSGRQFSNSRSEMNVSTLELGDSALYLCASSTTGGSYEQYFGPGTRLTVT.

The chain combines TRBV21-1 with TRBJ2-1; TRBD2 is the table's D call and was not checked against the DNA. TRBV21-1 is flagged as a pseudogene. This CDR3 has 18 amino acids. The CDR3 here is CASSKKTRTSPSFDEQFF. The CDR3 bases are TGTGCCAGCAGCAAAAAAACCCGGACTAGCCCATCGTTCGATGAGCAGTTCTTC.

The CDR3 nucleotides read TGTGCCAGCAGCTTAGGGACAGGGTATGGAAACACCATATATTTT. Protein: CASSLGTGYGNTIYF. The chain uses TRBV7-8 and TRBJ1-3; 8 bases map to TRBD1. The junction had 2 bases not matched to a gene; V was cut back by 1 base and J by 3 bases. Germline-derived CDR1 and CDR2 are SGHVS and FQNEAQ. The CDR3 spans 15 residues.

J is TRBJ1-5 and V is TRBV4-3; D is unresolved. This CDR3 region has 14 residues. Trimming took off 4 bases at V and 4 bases at J, with 11 bases between the two ends. Germline CDR1 is LGHNA and CDR2 is YSLEER. The CDR3 DNA reads TGCGCCAGCAGCCGTCAAATTCGGAATCAGCCCCAGCATTTT. This sequence encodes CASSRQIRNQPQHF.

This rearrangement joins TRBV5-1 to TRBJ2-7; 10 bases fit TRBD2. CDR1 and CDR2 from the germline V gene are SGHRS and YFSETQ. This CDR3 is 15 amino acids long. The V and J ends lost 4 bases and 5 bases, in that order; junction bases with no gene match: 9. CDR3 in DNA: TGCGCCAGCAGCCTTCTAGCGGGGGAAAGGGACGAGCAGTACTTC. This sequence encodes CASSLLAGERDEQYF.